This is a list of T cell receptor beta chains from one sample in a study of blood T cell repertoires in COVID-19. Using immunoSEQ multiplex PCR, the repertoire was profiled, and TCRdb retains in-frame clones only, with some absent. The table records fewer than 250,000 clones, 70% to 90% of them present only once. The sample comprised peripheral blood. Receptors were obtained from a man aged 35 to 55 with acute or convalescent COVID-19. Both conserved end residues are part of each CDR3. A D gene is named only where the DNA matches it firmly. Rows give clone size only sometimes, using once, few, many, or a class for an expanded clone.

J: TRBJ1-1
V: TRBV19
size: NA
D: TRBD1
CDR3: CASSDKGPGQGNTEAFF
DNA: TGTGCCAGTAGTGATAAAGGGCCGGGACAGGGGAACACTGAAGCTTTCTTT

J: TRBJ2-1
V: TRBV7-3
size: few
D: NA
CDR3: CASSPPFSYNEQFF
DNA: TGTGCCAGCAGCCCCCCGTTCTCCTACAATGAGCAGTTCTTC

J: TRBJ2-7
V: TRBV25-1
size: many
D: TRBD2
CDR3: CASSEASGGHLYEQYF
DNA: TGTGCCAGCAGTGAAGCTAGCGGGGGCCACCTTTACGAGCAGTACTTC

J: TRBJ1-4
V: TRBV7-2
size: NA
D: NA
CDR3: CASSLDRPNEKLFF
DNA: TGTGCCAGCAGCTTAGACAGGCCTAATGAAAAACTGTTTTTT

J: TRBJ2-2
V: TRBV19
size: NA
D: NA
CDR3: CASSMWARTGELFF
DNA: TGTGCCAGTAGTATGTGGGCGCGCACCGGGGAGCTGTTTTTT

J: TRBJ2-7
V: TRBV10-1
size: NA
D: NA
CDR3: CASSDRGRQGEQYF
DNA: TGCGCCAGCAGTGATCGTGGGCGCCAGGGCGAGCAGTACTTC

J: TRBJ1-3
V: TRBV6-5
size: few
D: NA
CDR3: CASSYGQGLSGNTIYF
DNA: TGTGCCAGCAGTTACGGGCAGGGGCTATCTGGAAACACCATATATTTT

J: TRBJ1-2
V: TRBV28
size: NA
D: NA
CDR3: CASKAQMEGYTF
DNA: TGTGCCAGCAAGGCCCAAATGGAGGGCTACACCTTC

J: TRBJ2-5
V: TRBV6-1
size: NA
D: TRBD2
CDR3: CASSEQPTSGGETQYF
DNA: TGTGCCAGCAGTGAGCAACCGACTAGCGGGGGGGAGACCCAGTACTTC

J: TRBJ1-6
V: TRBV7-2
size: once
D: NA
CDR3: CASSSSRGNSPLHF
DNA: TGTGCCAGCAGCTCGTCACGGGGAAATTCACCCCTCCACTTT

J: TRBJ2-7
V: TRBV7-3
size: NA
D: TRBD2
CDR3: CASSPIGTSYEQYF
DNA: TGTGCCAGCAGCCCTATCGGGACTAGCTACGAGCAGTACTTC

J: TRBJ2-1
V: TRBV10-3
size: NA
D: TRBD1
CDR3: CAIRGTGSYNEQFF
DNA: TGTGCCATCCGGGGGACAGGGTCCTACAATGAGCAGTTCTTC

J: TRBJ2-7
V: TRBV24-1
size: NA
D: TRBD1
CDR3: CATSDPLRTGGIEQYF
DNA: TGTGCCACCAGTGACCCGCTCCGGACAGGGGGCATCGAGCAGTACTTC

J: TRBJ1-2
V: TRBV12-3/TRBV12-4
size: NA
D: TRBD1
CDR3: CASSLASGGTF
DNA: TGTGCCAGCAGTTTAGCCTCAGGGGGCACCTTC

J: TRBJ2-7
V: TRBV6-6
size: once
D: NA
CDR3: CASRESKAGKFREQYF
DNA: TGTGCCAGCAGAGAATCGAAGGCAGGGAAATTTCGCGAGCAGTACTTC

J: TRBJ1-1
V: TRBV27
size: once
D: NA
CDR3: CASSLSVTADTEAFF
DNA: TGTGCCAGCAGTTTATCTGTCACAGCTGACACTGAAGCTTTCTTT

J: TRBJ2-7
V: TRBV18
size: NA
D: NA
CDR3: CASSSGSGQREQYF
DNA: TGTGCCAGCTCATCAGGTTCAGGACAGCGGGAGCAGTACTTC

J: TRBJ1-1
V: TRBV4-1
size: NA
D: NA
CDR3: CASSQSPGELTEAFF
DNA: TGCGCCAGCAGCCAGTCTCCCGGTGAGCTCACTGAAGCTTTCTTT

J: TRBJ2-1
V: TRBV6-2/TRBV6-3
size: NA
D: TRBD2
CDR3: CASSYSLAPTREQFF
DNA: TGTGCCAGCAGTTACTCACTAGCGCCGACGAGGGAGCAGTTCTTC

J: TRBJ2-1
V: TRBV5-1
size: once
D: NA
CDR3: CASSPGSSYNEQFF
DNA: TGCGCCAGCAGCCCCGGGAGCTCCTACAATGAGCAGTTCTTC

J: TRBJ1-2
V: TRBV23-1
size: once
D: TRBD1
CDR3: CASSQSDRDRGDYGYTF
DNA: TGCGCCAGCAGTCAATCGGATAGGGACAGGGGTGACTATGGCTACACCTTC

J: TRBJ1-5
V: TRBV6-5
size: once
D: NA
CDR3: CASSYAGQGDQPQHF
DNA: TGTGCCAGCAGTTATGCGGGGCAGGGCGATCAGCCCCAGCATTTT

J: TRBJ2-7
V: TRBV10-3
size: NA
D: TRBD1
CDR3: CAIRPATGTGTYEQYF
DNA: TGTGCCATCAGGCCCGCCACCGGGACAGGTACCTACGAGCAGTACTTC

J: TRBJ2-3
V: TRBV3-1/TRBV3-2
size: NA
D: TRBD2
CDR3: CASSQALAGGTDTQYF
DNA: TGTGCCAGCAGCCAAGCCCTAGCGGGAGGGACAGATACGCAGTATTTT

J: TRBJ1-4
V: TRBV5-6
size: NA
D: NA
CDR3: CASSLEGDNWGEKLFF
DNA: TGTGCCAGCAGCTTGGAGGGAGATAACTGGGGTGAAAAACTGTTTTTT

J: TRBJ2-1
V: TRBV27
size: NA
D: TRBD2
CDR3: CASSHGTSEINEQFF
DNA: TGTGCCAGCAGTCACGGGACTAGCGAGATCAATGAGCAGTTCTTC

J: TRBJ2-5
V: TRBV29-1
size: NA
D: NA
CDR3: CSAATRGLQETQYF
DNA: TGCAGCGCCGCCACCAGGGGCCTCCAAGAGACCCAGTACTTC

J: TRBJ2-1
V: TRBV29-1
size: NA
D: NA
CDR3: CSVGPPSRGYNEQFF
DNA: TGCAGCGTTGGACCCCCCAGCCGGGGTTACAATGAGCAGTTCTTC

J: TRBJ1-2
V: TRBV19
size: NA
D: TRBD1
CDR3: CASNNFGDRGYGYTF
DNA: TGTGCCAGTAATAACTTTGGGGACAGGGGTTATGGCTACACCTTC

J: TRBJ1-5
V: TRBV28
size: NA
D: NA
CDR3: CASSLQDYQPQHF
DNA: TGTGCCAGCAGCCTCCAGGATTATCAGCCCCAGCATTTT

J: TRBJ2-7
V: TRBV28
size: NA
D: NA
CDR3: CASRAGPSYEQYF
DNA: TGTGCCAGCAGAGCGGGTCCTTCCTACGAGCAGTACTTC

J: TRBJ1-1
V: TRBV7-9
size: NA
D: TRBD1
CDR3: CASSPRQGQNAEAFF
DNA: TGTGCCAGCAGCCCCAGACAGGGGCAGAACGCTGAAGCTTTCTTT

J: TRBJ2-3
V: TRBV5-1
size: once
D: TRBD2
CDR3: CASSFLAGVTDTQYF
DNA: TGCGCCAGCAGCTTCCTAGCGGGGGTAACAGATACGCAGTATTTT

J: TRBJ2-2
V: TRBV6-5
size: NA
D: NA
CDR3: CASTLGGLTGELFF
DNA: TGTGCCAGCACGTTAGGAGGGTTAACCGGGGAGCTGTTTTTT

J: TRBJ2-2
V: TRBV24-1
size: once
D: TRBD1
CDR3: CATSGLTGAKITGELFF
DNA: TGTGCCACCAGTGGACTGACAGGGGCAAAAATCACCGGGGAGCTGTTTTTT

J: TRBJ2-3
V: TRBV11-2
size: NA
D: TRBD2
CDR3: CASSSLAGGLMGTDTQYF
DNA: TGTGCCAGCAGCTCCTTAGCGGGGGGTCTGATGGGCACAGATACGCAGTATTTT

J: TRBJ2-5
V: TRBV13
size: NA
D: TRBD2
CDR3: CASSLWPSGDQETQYF
DNA: TGTGCCAGCAGCTTATGGCCTAGCGGGGACCAAGAGACCCAGTACTTC

J: TRBJ2-3
V: TRBV12-3/TRBV12-4
size: once
D: NA
CDR3: CASSPLDTQYF
DNA: TGTGCCAGCAGTCCTCTAGATACGCAGTATTTT

J: TRBJ1-2
V: TRBV27
size: NA
D: NA
CDR3: CASSFAGTSYGYTF
DNA: TGTGCCAGCAGTTTCGCCGGGACTTCCTATGGCTACACCTTC

J: TRBJ1-1
V: TRBV27
size: NA
D: NA
CDR3: CASSIRQPRRGTEAFF
DNA: TGTGCCAGCAGTATCCGACAGCCGAGGCGGGGCACTGAAGCTTTCTTT

J: TRBJ2-1
V: TRBV5-8
size: NA
D: TRBD2
CDR3: CASRHGTSGGAKSYFF
DNA: TGTGCCAGCAGGCATGGGACTAGCGGGGGGGCGAAATCCTATTTCTTC

J: TRBJ1-1
V: TRBV11-2
size: NA
D: NA
CDR3: CASSLAFLNQAFF
DNA: TGTGCCAGCAGCTTAGCTTTCCTAAACCAAGCTTTCTTT

J: TRBJ1-1
V: TRBV19
size: NA
D: NA
CDR3: CASSRSGTLNTEAFF
DNA: TGTGCCAGTAGTAGGTCGGGAACCTTGAACACTGAAGCTTTCTTT

J: TRBJ2-3
V: TRBV6-5
size: NA
D: NA
CDR3: CASSYEGLGTDTQYF
DNA: TGTGCCAGCAGTTATGAGGGTCTTGGCACAGATACGCAGTATTTT

J: TRBJ2-6
V: TRBV19
size: NA
D: NA
CDR3: CASSIQGLSGANVLTF
DNA: TGTGCCAGTAGTATTCAGGGGCTTTCTGGGGCCAACGTCCTGACTTTC

J: TRBJ2-2
V: TRBV5-1
size: NA
D: NA
CDR3: CASSLEVGGTGELFF
DNA: TGCGCCAGCAGCTTGGAGGTAGGGGGAACCGGGGAGCTGTTTTTT

J: TRBJ1-6
V: TRBV27
size: NA
D: NA
CDR3: CASSGRTVANSPLHF
DNA: TGTGCCAGCAGTGGACGGACAGTGGCAAATTCACCCCTCCACTTT

J: TRBJ1-5
V: TRBV27
size: NA
D: NA
CDR3: CASSFRGERSQPQHF
DNA: TGTGCCAGCAGTTTTCGGGGGGAGCGGAGTCAGCCCCAGCATTTT

J: TRBJ2-2
V: TRBV5-6
size: NA
D: TRBD2
CDR3: CASSPGLAGTPNTGELFF
DNA: TGTGCCAGCAGCCCAGGACTAGCGGGAACTCCGAACACCGGGGAGCTGTTTTTT

J: TRBJ2-7
V: TRBV27
size: NA
D: TRBD2
CDR3: CASSWVGGPYEQYF
DNA: TGTGCCAGCAGTTGGGTGGGAGGGCCCTACGAGCAGTACTTC

J: TRBJ1-1
V: TRBV28
size: once
D: NA
CDR3: CATSGKLNTEAFF
DNA: TGTGCCACCTCAGGAAAGCTAAACACTGAAGCTTTCTTT

J: TRBJ1-6
V: TRBV30
size: NA
D: NA
CDR3: CAWSIQGGYRNSPLHF
DNA: TGTGCCTGGAGTATCCAAGGGGGTTACAGGAATTCACCCCTCCACTTT

J: TRBJ1-2
V: TRBV7-9
size: NA
D: NA
CDR3: CALITGNNYGYTF
DNA: TGTGCCCTTATTACAGGAAACAACTATGGCTACACCTTC

J: TRBJ2-7
V: TRBV27
size: NA
D: NA
CDR3: CASSLKRYNGYEQYF
DNA: TGTGCCAGCAGTTTAAAGCGGTACAACGGCTACGAGCAGTACTTC

J: TRBJ1-5
V: TRBV3-1/TRBV3-2
size: NA
D: NA
CDR3: CASSPLGGSIQPQHF
DNA: TGTGCCAGCAGCCCCCTCGGGGGGTCCATTCAGCCCCAGCATTTT

J: TRBJ1-3
V: TRBV7-8
size: NA
D: NA
CDR3: CASSLVTQGNTIYF
DNA: TGTGCCAGCAGCTTAGTAACCCAGGGAAACACCATATATTTT

J: TRBJ1-6
V: TRBV3-1/TRBV3-2
size: few
D: TRBD1
CDR3: CASSQAGQYYNSPLHF
DNA: TGTGCCAGCAGCCAAGCGGGACAGTACTATAATTCACCCCTCCACTTT